This is a list of T cell receptor beta chains from one sample in a study of Ad26.COV2.S vaccination and SARS-CoV-2 variants. Method: immunoSEQ multiplex PCR; TCRdb's copy keeps in-frame clones and lacks some. The table lists more than 300,000 clones, roughly 86% of them singletons, with roughly 2.1% in the top ten. Sequences were derived from peripheral blood, sampled in a trial of Ad26.COV2.S vaccine versus placebo. The source is a person between 18 and 60 years old who received the Ad26.COV2.S COVID-19 vaccine or a placebo. The CDR3 runs from the conserved cysteine through the conserved F or W. D genes are given only for firm matches. The size of a clone is reported for some rows only, either as once, few or many, or as a class for expanded clones.

size: .; D: TRBD2; V: TRBV4-3; J: TRBJ2-3; CDR3: CASSRTASSGGPKSTDTQYF; DNA: TGCGCCAGCAGCCGCACCGCTTCTAGCGGGGGGCCTAAGAGCACAGATACGCAGTATTTT
size: .; D: .; V: TRBV7-2; J: TRBJ1-1; CDR3: CASSLQGPLKAFF; DNA: TGTGCCAGCAGCCTACAGGGACCCCTGAAAGCTTTCTTT
size: .; D: .; V: TRBV2; J: TRBJ2-5; CDR3: CASSPLLQETQYF; DNA: TGTGCCAGCAGTCCCCTCCTACAAGAGACCCAGTACTTC
size: .; D: .; V: TRBV6-5; J: TRBJ1-4; CDR3: CASGEWGKLFF; DNA: TGTGCCAGCGGAGAATGGGGGAAACTGTTTTTT
size: .; D: .; V: TRBV30; J: TRBJ1-5; CDR3: CAWSSQGGQPQHF; DNA: TGTGCCTGGAGTTCACAGGGAGGGCAGCCCCAGCATTTT
size: .; D: .; V: TRBV7-2; J: TRBJ2-2; CDR3: CASGFYTGELFF; DNA: TGTGCCAGCGGCTTTTACACCGGGGAGCTGTTTTTT
size: .; D: .; V: TRBV27; J: TRBJ1-1; CDR3: CASRLKANTEAFF; DNA: TGTGCCAGCAGACTTAAAGCGAACACTGAAGCTTTCTTT
size: .; D: .; V: TRBV2; J: TRBJ2-7; CDR3: CASSDKYEQYF; DNA: TGTGCCAGCAGTGATAAATACGAGCAGTACTTC
size: .; D: .; V: TRBV18; J: TRBJ2-3; CDR3: CASSPRGFSSTDTQYF; DNA: TGTGCCAGCTCACCACGAGGTTTCAGCAGCACAGATACGCAGTATTTT
size: .; D: TRBD2; V: TRBV12-5; J: TRBJ2-2; CDR3: CASGWTSGGNTGELFF; DNA: TGTGCTAGTGGTTGGACTAGCGGGGGGAACACCGGGGAGCTGTTTTTT
size: once; D: TRBD1; V: TRBV11-2; J: TRBJ2-3; CDR3: CASQDRVEADTQYF; DNA: TGTGCCAGCCAAGACAGGGTAGAGGCAGATACGCAGTATTTT
size: .; D: .; V: TRBV6-2/TRBV6-3; J: TRBJ2-6; CDR3: CASSWGSHSGANVLTF; DNA: TGTGCCAGCAGTTGGGGGTCACACTCTGGGGCCAACGTCCTGACTTTC
size: .; D: TRBD1; V: TRBV30; J: TRBJ1-2; CDR3: CARGQGGLSYGYTF; DNA: TGTGCCAGAGGACAGGGGGGTCTGAGCTATGGCTACACCTTC
size: .; D: .; V: TRBV9; J: TRBJ1-5; CDR3: CASSVKGDSNQPQHF; DNA: TGTGCCAGCAGCGTAAAGGGGGACAGCAATCAGCCCCAGCATTTT